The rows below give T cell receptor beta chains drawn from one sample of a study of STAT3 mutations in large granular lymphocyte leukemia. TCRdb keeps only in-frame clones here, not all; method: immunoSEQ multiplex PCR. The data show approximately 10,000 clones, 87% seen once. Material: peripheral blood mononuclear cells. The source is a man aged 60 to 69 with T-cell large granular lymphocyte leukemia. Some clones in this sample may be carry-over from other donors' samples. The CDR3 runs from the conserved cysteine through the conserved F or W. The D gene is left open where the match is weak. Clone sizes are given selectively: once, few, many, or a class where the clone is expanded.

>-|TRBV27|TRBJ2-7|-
CASSLKGLGTYEQYF
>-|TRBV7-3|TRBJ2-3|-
CASSLERADTQYF
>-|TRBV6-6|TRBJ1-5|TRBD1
CASRETGGQPQHF
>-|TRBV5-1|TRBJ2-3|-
CASILDGSNTQYF
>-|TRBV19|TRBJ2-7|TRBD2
CASSIRLAGGWNEQYF
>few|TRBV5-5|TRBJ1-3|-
CASSLVGRTLSGNTIYF
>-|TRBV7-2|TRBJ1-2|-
CASSLVGRWQANYGYTF
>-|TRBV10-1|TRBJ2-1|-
CASSELRPGPGGSNEQFF
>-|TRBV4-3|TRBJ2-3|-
CASSQGAANVDTQYF
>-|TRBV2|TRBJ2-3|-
CASSGGAGRETDTQYF
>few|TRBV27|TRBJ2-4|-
CASSWPAKNIQYF
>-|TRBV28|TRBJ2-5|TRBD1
CASSSSPQQGARETQYF
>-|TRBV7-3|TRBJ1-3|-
CASSLVGSGNTIYF
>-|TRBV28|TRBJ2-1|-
CASSSLGVGSYNEQFF
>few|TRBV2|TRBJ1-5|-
CASRGQSNQPQHF
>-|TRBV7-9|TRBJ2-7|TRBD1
CAQGERGSLSYEQYF
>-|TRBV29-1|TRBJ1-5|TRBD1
CSVSTGDQPQHF
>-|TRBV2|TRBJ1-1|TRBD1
CASSLRDSSAEAFF
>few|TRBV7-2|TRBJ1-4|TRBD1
CASSNRGLGNEKLFF
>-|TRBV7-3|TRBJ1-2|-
CASLDRPGWGYTF
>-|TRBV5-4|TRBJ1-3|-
CASSPATGFGNTIYF
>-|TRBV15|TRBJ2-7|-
CATSSPGRREYEQYF
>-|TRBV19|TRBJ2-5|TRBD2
CASSIDPSETSGKETQYF
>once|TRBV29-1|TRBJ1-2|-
CSVEDQNRGYGYTF
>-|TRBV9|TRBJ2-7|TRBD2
CASSVVPAIAGVDGEQYF
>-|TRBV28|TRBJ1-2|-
CASSNAERNREGYTF
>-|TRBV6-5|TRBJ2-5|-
CATSRVVEETQYF
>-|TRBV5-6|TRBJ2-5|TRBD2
CASSLEGPAGPWETQYF
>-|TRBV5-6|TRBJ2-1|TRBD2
CASSLAGTSGEQFF
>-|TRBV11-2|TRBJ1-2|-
CASSPGGVYGYTF
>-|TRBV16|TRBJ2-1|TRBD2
CASSPREGLAGVNEQFF
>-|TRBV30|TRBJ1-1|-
CAWRLRGWALESTEAFF
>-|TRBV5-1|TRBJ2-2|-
CATGGELTGELFF
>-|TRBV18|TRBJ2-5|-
CASSPKETQYF
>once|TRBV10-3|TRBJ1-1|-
CAISDEGFNTEAFF
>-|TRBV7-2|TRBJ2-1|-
CASSLEGAFPFF
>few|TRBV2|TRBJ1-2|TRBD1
CASTPDRGLYGYTF
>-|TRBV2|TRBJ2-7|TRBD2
CASSEGLAGVGEQYF
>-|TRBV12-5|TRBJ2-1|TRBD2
CASGLELAGADEQFF
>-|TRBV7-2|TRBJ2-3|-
CASSLATGLGADTQYF
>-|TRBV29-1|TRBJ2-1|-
CSAAPQPYNEQFF
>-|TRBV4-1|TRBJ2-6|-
CASSQSGHSGANVLTF
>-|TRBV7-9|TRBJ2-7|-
CASSLYSSYEQYF
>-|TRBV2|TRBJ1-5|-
CASSEGAGNQPQHF
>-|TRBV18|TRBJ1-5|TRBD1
CASSPGQGDQPQHF
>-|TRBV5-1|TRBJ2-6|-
CASSSPGRPAPHSGANVLTF
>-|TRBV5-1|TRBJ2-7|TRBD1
CASSLTGGASYEQYF
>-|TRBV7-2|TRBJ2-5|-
CASSFSWTQYF
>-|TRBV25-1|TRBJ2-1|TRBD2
CASRGSGRPNEQFF
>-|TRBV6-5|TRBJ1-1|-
CASRPPTENTEAFF
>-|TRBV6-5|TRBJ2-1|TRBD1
CASSSGTGLLGEQFF
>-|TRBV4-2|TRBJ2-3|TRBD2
CASSTGTSGKRGDTQYF
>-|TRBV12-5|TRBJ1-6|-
CASGPDSINSPLHF
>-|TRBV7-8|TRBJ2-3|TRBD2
CASSTRTSGSKDTQYF
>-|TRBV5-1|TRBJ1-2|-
CASSGARGDGYTF
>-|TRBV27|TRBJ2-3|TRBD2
CAAPRGRGTDTQYF
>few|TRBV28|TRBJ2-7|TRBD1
CASRSGTGFYEQYF
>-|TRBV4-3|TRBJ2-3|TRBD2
CASSQEGTGGRTDTQYF
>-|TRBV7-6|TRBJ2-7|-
CASTPPSSYEQYF